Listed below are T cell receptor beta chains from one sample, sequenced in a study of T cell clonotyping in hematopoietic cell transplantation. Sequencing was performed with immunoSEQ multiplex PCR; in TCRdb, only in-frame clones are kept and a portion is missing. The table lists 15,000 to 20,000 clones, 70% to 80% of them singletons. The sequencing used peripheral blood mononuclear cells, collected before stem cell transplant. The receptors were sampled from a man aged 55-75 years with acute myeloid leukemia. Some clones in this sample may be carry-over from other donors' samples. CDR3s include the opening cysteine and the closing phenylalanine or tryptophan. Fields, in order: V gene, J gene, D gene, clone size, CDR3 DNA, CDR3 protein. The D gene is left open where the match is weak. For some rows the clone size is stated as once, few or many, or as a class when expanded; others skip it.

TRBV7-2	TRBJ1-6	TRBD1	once	TGTGCCAGCAGCTTAGTGGGACAGGGCCCCTATAATTCACCCCTCCACTTT	CASSLVGQGPYNSPLHF
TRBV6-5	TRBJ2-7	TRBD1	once	TGTGCCAGCAGTTACGGGACAGTCGGCTACGAGCAGTACTTC	CASSYGTVGYEQYF
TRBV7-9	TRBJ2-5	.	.	TGTGCCAGCAGCCCGCTTTCGGAGACCCAGTACTTC	CASSPLSETQYF
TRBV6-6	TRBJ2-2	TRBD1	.	TGTGCCAGCAGCCGAAAGGACAGGGGGGGGACCGGGGAGCTGTTTTTT	CASSRKDRGGTGELFF
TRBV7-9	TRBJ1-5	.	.	TGTGCCAGCAGCTTAGTAGGGAGTCAGCCCCAGCATTTT	CASSLVGSQPQHF
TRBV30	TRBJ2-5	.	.	TGTGCCCAAGGACTACTCCAGGGGACCCAGTACTTC	CAQGLLQGTQYF
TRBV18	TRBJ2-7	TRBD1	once	TGTGCCAGCTCACCAAGCGACGGGACAGGGGGCCCCTTGGGACCCCACTACGAGCAGTACTTC	CASSPSDGTGGPLGPHYEQYF
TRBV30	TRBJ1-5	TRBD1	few	TGTGCCTGTTCAACAGGGGGGCCCCAGCATTTT	CACSTGGPQHF
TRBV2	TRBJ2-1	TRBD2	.	TGTGCCAGCATTCCCGGGACTAGCGGCTACAATGAGCAGTTCTTC	CASIPGTSGYNEQFF
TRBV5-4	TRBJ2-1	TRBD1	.	TGTGCCACGTCTAAGGAGGGACAGGGCTACAACAATGAGCAGTTCTTC	CATSKEGQGYNNEQFF
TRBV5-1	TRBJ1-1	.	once	TGCGCCAGCAGCTTGGGGACAGAAAACACTGAAGCTTTCTTT	CASSLGTENTEAFF
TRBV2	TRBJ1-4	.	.	TGTGCCAGCAGCCCCAGGGAGCCACCTGAAGTAGAAAAACTGTTTTTT	CASSPREPPEVEKLFF